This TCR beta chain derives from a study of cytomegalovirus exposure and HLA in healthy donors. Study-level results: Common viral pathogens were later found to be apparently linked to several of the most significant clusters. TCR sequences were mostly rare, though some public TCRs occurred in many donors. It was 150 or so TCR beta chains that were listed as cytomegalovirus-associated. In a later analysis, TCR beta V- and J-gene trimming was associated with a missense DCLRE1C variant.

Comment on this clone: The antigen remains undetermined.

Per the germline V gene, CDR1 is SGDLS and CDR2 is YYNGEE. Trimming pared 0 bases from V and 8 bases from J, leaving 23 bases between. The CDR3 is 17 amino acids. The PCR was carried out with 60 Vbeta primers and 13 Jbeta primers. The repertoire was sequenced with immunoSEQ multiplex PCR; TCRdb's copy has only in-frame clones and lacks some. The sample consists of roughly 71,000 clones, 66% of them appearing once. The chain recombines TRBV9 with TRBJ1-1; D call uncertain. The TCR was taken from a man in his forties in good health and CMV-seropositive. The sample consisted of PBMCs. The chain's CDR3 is CASSVVGVALKRFEAFF. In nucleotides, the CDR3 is TGTGCCAGCAGCGTAGTCGGGGTAGCCCTTAAGAGGTTCGAAGCTTTCTTT.